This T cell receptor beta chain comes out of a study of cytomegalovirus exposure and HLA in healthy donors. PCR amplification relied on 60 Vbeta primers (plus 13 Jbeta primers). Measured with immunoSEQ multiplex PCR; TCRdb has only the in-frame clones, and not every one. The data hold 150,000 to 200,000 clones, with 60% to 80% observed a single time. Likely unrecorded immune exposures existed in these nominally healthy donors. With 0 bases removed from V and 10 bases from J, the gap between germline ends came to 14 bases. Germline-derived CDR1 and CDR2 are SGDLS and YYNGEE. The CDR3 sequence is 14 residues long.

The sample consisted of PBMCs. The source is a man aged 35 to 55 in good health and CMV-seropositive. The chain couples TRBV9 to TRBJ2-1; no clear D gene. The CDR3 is CASSVVPQMGEQFF. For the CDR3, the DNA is TGTGCCAGCAGCGTAGTACCGCAAATGGGCGAGCAGTTCTTC.